This passage covers 14 T cell receptor beta chains from one sample sequenced in a study of Graves' ophthalmopathy and Graves' hyperthyroidism. The authors amplified TCR beta CDR3 regions, and they did so from RNA transcripts for repertoire sequencing. First-round RT-PCR used HTBI primers; second-round multiplex PCR followed. TCRdb used MiXCR to reprocess the multiplex PCR reads, holding one entry per CDR3 protein. This repertoire shows about 370,000 distinct CDR3 sequences, approximately 20% found once; its top ten account for about 1.6%. Sequencing was done on a sample of peripheral blood. These receptors came from a woman aged 18-29 years with Graves' ophthalmopathy.

This clonotype occurred many times. The chain uses TRBV4-1 and TRBJ2-5; D uncertain. V was cut by 1 base and J by 5 bases, with 2 bases left in between. The CDR3 loop spans 11 amino acids. The V gene's germline CDR1 is MGHRA and CDR2 YSYEKL. The CDR3: CASSQAETQYF. CDR3 bases: TGCGCCAGCAGCCAAGCGGAGACCCAGTACTTC.

This clonotype occurred many times. The rearrangement links TRBV29-1 to TRBJ2-7; 11 nucleotides align to TRBD2. The CDR3 covers 15 residues. V lost 2 bases to trimming and J lost 0 bases; unmatched junction nucleotides: 3. CDR1 is SQVTM and CDR2 is ANQGSEA in the germline V gene. As DNA, the CDR3 is TGCAGCGTTGAACCCGGGACTAGCGGCTCCTACGAGCAGTACTTC. Amino acid sequence: CSVEPGTSGSYEQYF.

This clonotype occurred many times. This chain links TRBV28 with TRBJ1-3, with 8 bases aligning to TRBD1. The trim removed 5 bases at V and 1 base at J, leaving 10 bases unmatched. CDR1 is MDHEN, CDR2 SYDVKM, per germline. The CDR3 is made up of 17 amino acids. In DNA form, the CDR3 reads TGTGCCAGCAGTGAAATGGGCAGGACAGGGTCTGGAAACACCATATATTTT. Its translation is CASSEMGRTGSGNTIYF.

This clonotype was observed at least ten times. Its ends do not fully match the called genes, so a read error is possible. The chain has TRBV6-5 and TRBJ2-6, with unresolved D. Germline CDR1 and CDR2: MNHEY and SVGAGI. The CDR3 totals 15 residues. The CDR3: CASSYTTSGANVLTF. For the CDR3, the DNA is TGCGCCAGCAGTTACACCACGAGCGGGGCCAACGTCCTGACTTTC.

This clonotype was counted many times. The rearrangement uses TRBV24-1 and TRBJ1-2; D is unresolved. Germline V gene sequence: CDR1 KGHDR, CDR2 SFDVKD. The CDR3 sequence is 14 residues long. Trimming removed 4 bases from V and 1 base from J, with 9 bases in between. This chain's CDR3 is CATSEPGFNYGYTF. The CDR3 DNA follows: TGTGCCACCAGTGAACCGGGATTTAACTATGGCTACACCTTC.

V is TRBV12-3 or TRBV12-4 and J is TRBJ1-2, with D tentatively TRBD1 (6 bases). The V end was cut by 8 bases, the J end by 1 base, with 14 bases between. The CDR3 is 14 amino acids. In nucleotides, the CDR3 is TGTGCCAGCGGAACCCGACAGGTTAACTATGGCTACACCTTC. The encoded protein is CASGTRQVNYGYTF.

At least ten counts were recorded for this clonotype. The V gene is TRBV12-3 or TRBV12-4, the J gene TRBJ1-1, with 7 bases aligning to TRBD1. The CDR3 has 13 residues. V gave up 3 bases and J gave up 8 bases; unmatched junction bases: 6. As DNA, the CDR3 is TGTGCCAGCAGTTTTCGACAGGGCGACGAAGCTTTCTTT. Encoded protein: CASSFRQGDEAFF.

This clonotype was found many times. V gene TRBV2 combines with J gene TRBJ2-7; 7 bases are a match to TRBD2. The CDR3 is 18 amino acids. With V trimmed by 7 bases and J by 0 bases, 18 bases remained unmatched. CDR1 SNHLY and CDR2 FYNNEI come from the germline V gene. The CDR3 nucleotides are TGTGCCAGCACCCTCGGGCGGCTAGCGGCCTCGAGCTCCTACGAGCAGTACTTC. As protein: CASTLGRLAASSSYEQYF.

This clonotype was counted ten times or more. The chain uses TRBV6-2 or TRBV6-3 and TRBJ2-2; no firm D call. V gave up 0 bases and J gave up 13 bases, with 12 bases separating them. This CDR3 has 13 residues. Germline V gene lookup returns CDR1 MNHEY and CDR2 SVGEGT. Here the CDR3 reads CASSYSTMGGLFF. The CDR3 DNA is TGTGCCAGCAGTTACTCGACCATGGGCGGGCTGTTTTTT.

This clonotype was counted at least ten times. The chain uses TRBV7-6 and TRBJ2-7; 9 bases map to TRBD1. The CDR3 runs to 15 residues. Per germline, CDR1 SGHVS and CDR2 FNYEAQ. V shed 5 bases, J shed 4 bases, and the junction held 9 bases outside the gene matches. The CDR3 coding sequence is TGTGCCAGCAGCCCGAGGGACAGGGACCTGTACGAGCAGTACTTC. Residues: CASSPRDRDLYEQYF.

This clonotype was seen at least ten times. The chain uses TRBV28 and TRBJ1-1; 10 bases align to TRBD1. This CDR3 has 14 residues. Germline CDR1 and CDR2: MDHEN and SYDVKM. After removal of 6 bases from V and 0 bases from J, the junction contained 1 base not matched to a gene. CDR3 amino acids: CASRTGGMNTEAFF. CDR3 nucleotides: TGTGCCAGCAGGACAGGGGGCATGAACACTGAAGCTTTCTTT.

V usage is TRBV25-1 and J usage is TRBJ2-2; TRBD2 matches at 8 bases. Trimming took 2 bases from V and 6 from J; bases not matched to a gene: 8. In germline, CDR1 is MGHDK, CDR2 SYGVNS. The CDR3 is made up of 16 amino acids. For the CDR3, the DNA is TGTGCCAGCAGTGAACCCCGGGGGGGTTGGTCCGGGGAGCTGTTTTTT. Translating it yields CASSEPRGGWSGELFF.

As for this clonotype: A much larger clone lies one base from this, so it may be a read error. This chain joins TRBV30 and TRBJ2-7, with D perhaps assigned TRBD1 or TRBD2 (5 bases each). Germline V CDR1 and CDR2: GTSNPN, SVGIG (reference sequence). CDR3 length: 14 residues. CDR3 sequence reads: CARRKTRDADEQYF. DNA of the CDR3: TGTGCCCGGAGAAAAACCCGGGACGCCGACGAGCAGTACTTC.

This clonotype was detected ten times or more. The chain couples TRBV12-3 or TRBV12-4 to TRBJ2-4; a weak D match, TRBD1 (5 bases). The CDR3 length is 14 residues. Trimming removed 3 bases from V and 10 bases from J, with 16 bases in between. CDR3 DNA sequence: TGTGCCAGCAGTTTGAGGCCCCAGGGTGGGATTCAGTACTTC. Translating gives CASSLRPQGGIQYF.